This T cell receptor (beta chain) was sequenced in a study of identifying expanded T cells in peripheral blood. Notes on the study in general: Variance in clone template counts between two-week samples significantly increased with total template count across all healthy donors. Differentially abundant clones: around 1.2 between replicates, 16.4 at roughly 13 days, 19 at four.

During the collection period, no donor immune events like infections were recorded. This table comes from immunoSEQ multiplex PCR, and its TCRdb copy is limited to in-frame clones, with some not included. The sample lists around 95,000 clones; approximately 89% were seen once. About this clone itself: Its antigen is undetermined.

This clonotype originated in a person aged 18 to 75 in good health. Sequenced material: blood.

The CDR3 is CASSKGQPSYEQYF. The CDR3 nucleotides are TGTGCCAGCAGTAAAGGACAGCCTTCCTACGAGCAGTACTTC. The chain couples TRBV2 to TRBJ2-7; possible D gene TRBD1, 6 bases. The CDR3 covers 14 residues. CDR1 is SNHLY and CDR2 is FYNNEI in the germline V gene. Trimming cost V 5 bases and J 1 base, with 12 bases left between them.